A selection of T cell receptor beta chains follows, all from one sample in a study of identifying expanded T cells in peripheral blood. TCRdb keeps only in-frame clones here, not all; method: immunoSEQ multiplex PCR. The sample shows 50,000 to 60,000 clones, about 83% of them seen only once. Sequenced material: blood. Receptors originate from a person aged 18-70 years in good health. Each CDR3 is given without its conserved first and last residue. Fields, in order: V gene, CDR3 protein.

V: TRBV18
CDR3: ASSPQEGAGELF

V: TRBV2
CDR3: ASSDSGGWGEQY

V: TRBV6-4
CDR3: ASSQQGGDNSPLH

V: TRBV6-5
CDR3: ASSPSGGNEQF

V: TRBV10-3
CDR3: AIKGASSYNSPLH

V: TRBV5-1
CDR3: ASSLRVDNEQF

V: TRBV7-2
CDR3: ASSFRFGTQY

V: TRBV6-1
CDR3: ASSDRGRGGLDTQY

V: TRBV9
CDR3: ASSETTSGRIGEQF

V: TRBV14
CDR3: ASSQVGWSGYT

V: TRBV7-2
CDR3: ASSDSGSKDNEQF

V: TRBV7-2
CDR3: ASRPIAGDYEQY

V: TRBV5-8
CDR3: ASSAVHRGETQY

V: TRBV7-2
CDR3: ASSLALLAGTDTQY

V: TRBV5-5
CDR3: ASSLGNGGRQTDTQY

V: TRBV7-8
CDR3: ASSPGGLAGFNEQF

V: TRBV7-2
CDR3: ASSEGSNTGELF

V: TRBV14
CDR3: ASSLRGGPDTQY

V: TRBV7-8
CDR3: ASSQQGVAKNIQY

V: TRBV19
CDR3: ASSISSAGGHYYNEQF

V: TRBV9
CDR3: ASSVRDRPSYNEQF

V: TRBV11-3
CDR3: ASSLERGSQAF

V: TRBV2
CDR3: ATSEAGPYGYT

V: TRBV6-1
CDR3: ASSEVYRGQGYT

V: TRBV5-6
CDR3: ASSRVLDMLRYGYT

V: TRBV5-4
CDR3: ASSDRYSNQPQH

V: TRBV7-3
CDR3: ASRYEMASRRNNEQF

V: TRBV6-6
CDR3: ASSRDTTVEKLF

V: TRBV27
CDR3: ASSPGGPNEKLF

V: TRBV21-1
CDR3: ASSGAVRESGDTQY

V: TRBV6-1
CDR3: ASKTGINSPLH

V: TRBV30
CDR3: AWKDQGRGNYNSPLH

V: TRBV5-4
CDR3: ASSLRQSGGELF

V: TRBV6-5
CDR3: ASRPDRGGNQPQH

V: TRBV9
CDR3: ASSVASTYNEQF

V: TRBV6-6
CDR3: ASRNRGQGRAPPLH

V: TRBV21-1
CDR3: ASSKEYAGLTHEQY

V: TRBV19
CDR3: ASRKQGETQY

V: TRBV27
CDR3: ASRGQGPGNTIY

V: TRBV4-1
CDR3: ASSQEVGQGGVDTQY

V: TRBV6-6
CDR3: ASSSPGTGGQGYT

V: TRBV29-1
CDR3: SVVGAGGGNEQF

V: TRBV2
CDR3: ASSSGTSGAKNIQY

V: TRBV7-9
CDR3: ASSFLGTDEAF

V: TRBV11-3
CDR3: ASAWTGNTGELF